The entry that follows covers one T cell receptor beta chain sequence. There is no known antigen for this receptor. The record has no base qualities; no much larger clone is one base away. Using the deep immunoSEQ assay, multiplex PCR amplified TCR CDR3 regions from genomic DNA. Extracted genomic DNA from each cell subset was spread evenly across all wells of several immunoSEQ 96-well plates, with each plate serving as a replicate. For sorted subsets, around 200 ng genomic DNA, equal to tens of thousands of T cell genomes, was loaded into each replicate PCR. The purified libraries were quantified using a Qubit 3.0 fluorometer, sized with a Bioanalyzer 2100, and then quantified again using the KAPA Library Quantification kit. A separate single-read 150-cycle Illumina NextSeq 550 flow cell was used to sequence each immunoSEQ 96-well plate. The published analysis was carried out like this. The immunoSEQ output contained only junctional sequences without quality scores, so filtering could not match that applied to full-length reads. Sequences were annotated with PyIR, a Python wrapper for IgBLAST v1.9, and V/J genes and CDR3 were assigned using IMGT germline references. Any read was removed if the V/J assignment was weak (E-value above 1e-6), the CDR3 was missing, or the read contained stop codons, out-of-frame junctions, or ambiguous translated residues. V3J clonotypes were defined as sequences sharing an identical inferred V gene, J gene, and CDR3 amino acid sequence. Percentage overlap between repertoires was computed as shared unique clonotypes divided by the size of the smaller repertoire. RTK rarefaction, the Chao1 estimator, and Recon v2.1 estimates of unobserved clonotypes were used to assess repertoire richness. OLGA was used to compute generation probabilities for all TCRbeta clonotypes that the gDNA method yielded from a few donors. TCRdb carries this immuneACCESS record with in-frame sequences only. Its versions omit some clonotypes, under half of them owing to an unresolved V gene in the studies checked, with the rest unexplained. V, J and clone size reflect that table, while D and trimming were determined from the DNA. The sample table shows about 820,000 clones, and about 91% are seen once. Jointly, the top ten make up around 24% of the sample.

CDR1 and CDR2 are drawn from the germline V gene (reference sequence): SGHKS, YYEKEE. From the cysteine through the phenylalanine, the CDR3 covers 15 amino acids. CDR3 DNA only is kept here, 45 bases in frame from base 1. V is clipped by 0 bases and J by 0 bases, and the sequence between their germline boundaries is 8 bases long. The data were obtained in a study of shared clonotypes between healthy human individuals (TCRdb year 2020). As for the study more broadly: A couple of women and three men aged 18 to 49 years were included in the cohort. For each donor, three plates each were used for CD4 naive and CD4 memory, two plates were used for CD8 naive, and one plate was used for CD8 memory. Libraries were prepared and TCR repertoires were sequenced by different laboratories using diverse techniques, in order to increase sequencing depth and limit assay-specific biases. Each donor's leukapheresis produced roughly between roughly 0.9 and 8.9 billion PBMCs. To estimate repertoire size and how much clonotype sharing occurs between individuals, the study deeply sequenced the blood TCR repertoires of five healthy adults. Overall study results and their limits: Pairwise subsampling indicated that sequencing depth was expected to affect the degree of clonotype sharing among donors. Roughly 5% of naive CD4, 3.5% of naive CD8, approximately 2% of memory CD4, and approximately 0.39% of memory CD8 clonotypes were shared across several donors. The small number of donors limited the genetic and exposure-history diversity represented. Sampling was limited to blood, and TCR repertoires in tissue likely differ from TCR repertoires in blood. Naive subsets generally had larger estimated clonotype richness than memory subsets. Rarefaction of sorted-subset datasets indicated incomplete sequencing despite the large sequencing depth. Compared with non-shared clonotypes, clonotypes shared by all four sorted-subset donors had higher generation probabilities.

CD8 naive samples consisted of CD45RO-negative cells that were positively selected for CCR7, yielding a CD45RA+CCR7+ population without TemRA cells. Donors were healthy HIV-negative adults with no recently reported acute infections or vaccinations. Only Caucasian adults living in Nashville, Tennessee, USA were represented among the donors. Blood was obtained by leukapheresis, after which PBMCs were separated by Ficoll-Histopaque density gradient centrifugation and cryopreserved in liquid nitrogen vapor phase. Analytical flow cytometry was used to check the purity and quantity of each magnetically sorted T cell population. Genomic DNA was isolated from each sorted fraction and quantified by UV absorbance on a Nanodrop 2000c.

The sample taken for sequencing was naive CD8+ T cells sorted from blood. Explained via the paper, the cell subset or site label denotes: CD45RA+CCR7+. The sequence was obtained from a man aged 25 to 40 in good health. The chain couples TRBV5-5 to TRBJ2-3, with no D gene named confidently. The DNA is TGTGCCAGCAGCTTGGTGACACTGAGCACAGATACGCAGTATTTT. This translates into CASSLVTLSTDTQYF.